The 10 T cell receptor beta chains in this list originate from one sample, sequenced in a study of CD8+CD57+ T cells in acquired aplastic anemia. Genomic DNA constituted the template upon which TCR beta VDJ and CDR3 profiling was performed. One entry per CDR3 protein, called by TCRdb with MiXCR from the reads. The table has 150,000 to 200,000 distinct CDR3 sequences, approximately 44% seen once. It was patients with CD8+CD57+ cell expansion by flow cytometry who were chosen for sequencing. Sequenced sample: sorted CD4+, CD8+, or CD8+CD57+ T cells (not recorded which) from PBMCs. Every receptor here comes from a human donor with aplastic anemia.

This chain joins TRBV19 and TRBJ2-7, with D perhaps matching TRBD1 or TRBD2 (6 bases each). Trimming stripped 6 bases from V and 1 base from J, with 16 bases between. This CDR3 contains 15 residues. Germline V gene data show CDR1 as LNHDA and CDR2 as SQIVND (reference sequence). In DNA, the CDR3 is TGTGCCAGTAGCCCACGGGGGCTTAATTCCTACGAGCAGTACTTC. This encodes CASSPRGLNSYEQYF.

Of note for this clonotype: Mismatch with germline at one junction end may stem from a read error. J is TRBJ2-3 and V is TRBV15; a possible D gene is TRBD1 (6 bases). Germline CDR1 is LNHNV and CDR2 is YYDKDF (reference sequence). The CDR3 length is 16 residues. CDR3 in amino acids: CASSRDQGQRPDTQYF. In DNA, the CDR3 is TGTGCCTCCAGCAGAGATCAGGGACAACGACCAGATACGCAGTATTTT.

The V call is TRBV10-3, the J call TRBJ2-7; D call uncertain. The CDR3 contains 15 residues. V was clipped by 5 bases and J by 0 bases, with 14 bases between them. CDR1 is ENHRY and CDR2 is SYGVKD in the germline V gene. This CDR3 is CAISPDGLNSYEQYF. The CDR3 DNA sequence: TGTGCCATCAGTCCTGACGGGTTGAACTCCTACGAGCAGTACTTC.

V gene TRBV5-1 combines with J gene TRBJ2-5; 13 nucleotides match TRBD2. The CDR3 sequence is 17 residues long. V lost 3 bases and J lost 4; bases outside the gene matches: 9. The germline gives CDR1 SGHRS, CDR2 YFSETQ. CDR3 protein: CASSSGLAGLNVETQYF. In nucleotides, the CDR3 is TGCGCCAGCAGCTCGGGACTAGCGGGATTAAATGTAGAGACCCAGTACTTC.

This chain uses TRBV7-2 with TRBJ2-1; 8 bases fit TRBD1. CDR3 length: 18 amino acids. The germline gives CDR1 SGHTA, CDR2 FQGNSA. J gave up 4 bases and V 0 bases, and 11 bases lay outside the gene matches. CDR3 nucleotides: TGTGCCAGCAGCTTAGCCAGTAGTATAGGGACAGGATACAATGAGCAGTTCTTC. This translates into CASSLASSIGTGYNEQFF.

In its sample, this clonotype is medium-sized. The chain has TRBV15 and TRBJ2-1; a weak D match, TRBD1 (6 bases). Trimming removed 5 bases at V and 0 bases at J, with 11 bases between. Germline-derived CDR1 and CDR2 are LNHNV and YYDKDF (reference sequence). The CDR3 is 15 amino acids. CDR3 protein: CATSPEGGSYNEQFF. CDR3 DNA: TGTGCCACCAGCCCCGAAGGGGGCTCCTACAATGAGCAGTTCTTC.

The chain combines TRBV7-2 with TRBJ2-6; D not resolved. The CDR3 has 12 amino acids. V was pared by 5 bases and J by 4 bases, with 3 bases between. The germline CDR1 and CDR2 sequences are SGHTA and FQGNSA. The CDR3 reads CASSQGANVLTF. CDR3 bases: TGTGCCAGCAGCCAGGGGGCCAACGTCCTGACTTTC.

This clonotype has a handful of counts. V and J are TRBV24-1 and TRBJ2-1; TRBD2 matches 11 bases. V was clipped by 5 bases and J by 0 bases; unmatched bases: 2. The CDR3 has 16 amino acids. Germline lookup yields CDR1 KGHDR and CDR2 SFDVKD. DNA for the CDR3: TGTGCCACCAGTGGTACTAGCGGGAGCTCCTACAATGAGCAGTTCTTC. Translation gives CATSGTSGSSYNEQFF.

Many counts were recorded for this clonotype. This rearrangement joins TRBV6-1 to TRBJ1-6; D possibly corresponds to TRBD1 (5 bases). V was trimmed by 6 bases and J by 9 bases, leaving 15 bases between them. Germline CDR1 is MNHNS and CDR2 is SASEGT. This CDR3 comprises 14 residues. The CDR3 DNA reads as TGTGCCAGCAGCCCCGAGAGGGGTGGTTCACCCCTCCACTTT. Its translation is CASSPERGGSPLHF.

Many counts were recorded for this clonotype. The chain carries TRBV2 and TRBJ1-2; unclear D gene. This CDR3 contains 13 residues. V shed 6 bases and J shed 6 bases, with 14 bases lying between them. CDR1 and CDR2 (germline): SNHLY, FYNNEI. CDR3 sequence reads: CASSARSPDGYTF. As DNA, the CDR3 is TGTGCCAGCAGCGCCAGAAGTCCGGATGGCTACACCTTC.